This T cell receptor beta chain emerged from a study of T cells in Graves' hyperthyroidism and ophthalmopathy. Study information: Once the initial diagnosis was made, peripheral blood was obtained before any treatment.

Germline assignment: CDR1 SQVTM and CDR2 ANQGSEA. The V and J ends lost 8 bases and 7 bases, in that order; junction bases with no gene match: 11. This CDR3 contains 14 residues. RNA transcripts gave rise to amplified TCR beta CDR3 regions. HTBI primers drove first-round RT-PCR of the TCR CDR3. TCRdb reanalysed the multiplex PCR reads using MiXCR and keeps one entry per CDR3 protein. The sample includes 700,000 to 950,000 distinct CDR3 sequences, 35% seen only once; the top ten take around 32%. Graves' hyperthyroidism without ophthalmopathy progression within 18 months was termed stable. The study's findings and limits: Ophthalmopathy was told apart from stable hyperthyroidism by a 13 V-J model.

To note about this clonotype: Antigen unknown.

The chain couples TRBV29-1 to TRBJ2-3; 11 bases map to TRBD2. The sample consisted of blood. This sequence was found in a woman aged 40 to 50 with Graves' hyperthyroidism. CDR3 sequence reads: CSLGTSGALNTQYF. The DNA of the CDR3 is TGCAGCTTGGGGACTAGCGGAGCCCTTAATACGCAGTATTTT.